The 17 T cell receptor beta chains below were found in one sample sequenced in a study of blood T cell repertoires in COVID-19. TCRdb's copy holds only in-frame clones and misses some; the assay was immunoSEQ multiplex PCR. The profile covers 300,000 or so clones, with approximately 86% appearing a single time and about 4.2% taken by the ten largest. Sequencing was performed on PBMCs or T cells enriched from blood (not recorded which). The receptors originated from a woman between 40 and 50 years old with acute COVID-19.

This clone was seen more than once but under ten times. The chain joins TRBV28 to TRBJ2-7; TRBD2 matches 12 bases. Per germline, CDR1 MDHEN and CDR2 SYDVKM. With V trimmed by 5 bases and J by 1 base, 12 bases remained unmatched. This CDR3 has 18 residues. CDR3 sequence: CASSRRTGTSGFSYEQYF. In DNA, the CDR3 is TGTGCCAGCAGTAGAAGGACTGGGACTAGCGGGTTTTCCTACGAGCAGTACTTC. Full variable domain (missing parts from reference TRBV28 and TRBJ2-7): DVKVTQSSRYLVKRTGEKVFLECVQDMDHENMFWYRQDPGLGLRLIYFSYDVKMKEKGDIPEGYSVSREKKERFSLILESASTNQTSMYLCASSRRTGTSGFSYEQYFGPGTRLTVT.

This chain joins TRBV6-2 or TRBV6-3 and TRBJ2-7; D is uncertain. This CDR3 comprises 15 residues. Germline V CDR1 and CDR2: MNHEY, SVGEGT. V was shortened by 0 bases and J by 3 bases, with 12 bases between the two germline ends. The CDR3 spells CASSYSNSLVYEQYF. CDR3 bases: TGTGCCAGCAGTTACTCGAACTCGTTGGTCTACGAGCAGTACTTC.

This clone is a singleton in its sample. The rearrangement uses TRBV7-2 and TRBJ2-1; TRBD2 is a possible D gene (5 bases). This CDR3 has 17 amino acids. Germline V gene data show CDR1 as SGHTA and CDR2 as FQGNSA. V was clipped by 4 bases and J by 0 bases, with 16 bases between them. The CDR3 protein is CASSSSRSGSSYNEQFF. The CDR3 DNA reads TGTGCCAGCAGCTCCTCGCGAAGCGGAAGCTCCTACAATGAGCAGTTCTTC. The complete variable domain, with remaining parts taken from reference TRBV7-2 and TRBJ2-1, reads GAGVSQSPSNKVTEKGKDVELRCDPISGHTALYWYRQSLGQGLEFLIYFQGNSAPDKSGLPSDRFSAERTGGSVSTLTIQRTQQEDSAVYLCASSSSRSGSSYNEQFFGPGTRLTVL.

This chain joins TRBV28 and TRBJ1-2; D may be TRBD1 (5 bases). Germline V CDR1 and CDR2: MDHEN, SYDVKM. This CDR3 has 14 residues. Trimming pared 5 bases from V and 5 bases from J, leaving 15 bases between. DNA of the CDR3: TGTGCCAGCAGTCGGCGGGGGTCCTCGTATGGCTACACCTTC. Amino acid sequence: CASSRRGSSYGYTF.

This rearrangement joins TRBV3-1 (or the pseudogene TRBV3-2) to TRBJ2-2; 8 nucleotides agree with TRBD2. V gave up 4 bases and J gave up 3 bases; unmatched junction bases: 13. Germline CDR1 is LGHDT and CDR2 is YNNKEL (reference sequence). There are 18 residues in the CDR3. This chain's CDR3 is CASSLPAGEDKDTGELFF. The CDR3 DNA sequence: TGTGCCAGCAGCCTTCCAGCGGGAGAGGACAAGGACACCGGGGAGCTGTTTTTT.

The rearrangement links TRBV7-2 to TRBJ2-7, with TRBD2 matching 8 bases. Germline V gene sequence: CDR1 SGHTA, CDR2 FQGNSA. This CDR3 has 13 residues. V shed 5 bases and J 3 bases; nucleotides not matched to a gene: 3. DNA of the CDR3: TGTGCCAGCAGCAAAACTAGCGGCTACGAGCAGTACTTC. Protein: CASSKTSGYEQYF.

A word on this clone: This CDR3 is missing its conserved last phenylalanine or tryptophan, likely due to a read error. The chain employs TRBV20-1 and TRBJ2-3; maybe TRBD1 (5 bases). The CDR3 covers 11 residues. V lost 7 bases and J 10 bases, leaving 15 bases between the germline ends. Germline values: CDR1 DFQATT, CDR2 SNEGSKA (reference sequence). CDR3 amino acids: CSVVGHQSQYL. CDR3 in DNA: TGCAGTGTCGTTGGACATCAATCGCAGTATCTT.

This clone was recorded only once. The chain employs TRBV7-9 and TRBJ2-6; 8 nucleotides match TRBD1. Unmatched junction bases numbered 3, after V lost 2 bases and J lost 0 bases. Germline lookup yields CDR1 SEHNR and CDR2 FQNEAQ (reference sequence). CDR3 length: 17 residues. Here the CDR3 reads CASSLQGAYSGANVLTF. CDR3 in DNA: TGTGCCAGCAGCTTACAGGGGGCGTACTCTGGGGCCAACGTCCTGACTTTC.

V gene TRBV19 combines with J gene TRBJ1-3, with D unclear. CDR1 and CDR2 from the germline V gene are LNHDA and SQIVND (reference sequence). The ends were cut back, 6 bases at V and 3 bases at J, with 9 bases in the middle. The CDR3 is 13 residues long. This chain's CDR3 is CASSPVRGNTIYF. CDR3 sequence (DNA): TGTGCCAGTAGCCCTGTCCGTGGAAACACCATATATTTT.

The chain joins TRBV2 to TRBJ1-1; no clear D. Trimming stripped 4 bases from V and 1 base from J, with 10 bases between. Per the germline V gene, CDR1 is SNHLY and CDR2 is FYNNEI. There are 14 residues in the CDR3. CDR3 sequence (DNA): TGTGCCAGCAGTGGACATTCTAAGAACACTGAAGCTTTCTTT. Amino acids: CASSGHSKNTEAFF.

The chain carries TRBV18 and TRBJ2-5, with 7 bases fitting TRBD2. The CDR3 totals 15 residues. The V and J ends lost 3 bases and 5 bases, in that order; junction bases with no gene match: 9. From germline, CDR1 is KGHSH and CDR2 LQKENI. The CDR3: CASSPDGTIGETQYF. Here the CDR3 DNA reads TGTGCCAGCTCACCGGACGGGACTATCGGGGAGACCCAGTACTTC.

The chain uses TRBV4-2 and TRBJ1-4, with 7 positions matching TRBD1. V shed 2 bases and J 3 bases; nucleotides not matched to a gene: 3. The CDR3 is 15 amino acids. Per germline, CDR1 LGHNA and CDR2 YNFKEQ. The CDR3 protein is CASSQLRGANEKLFF. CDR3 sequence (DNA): TGTGCCAGCAGCCAACTCAGGGGGGCTAATGAAAAACTGTTTTTT.

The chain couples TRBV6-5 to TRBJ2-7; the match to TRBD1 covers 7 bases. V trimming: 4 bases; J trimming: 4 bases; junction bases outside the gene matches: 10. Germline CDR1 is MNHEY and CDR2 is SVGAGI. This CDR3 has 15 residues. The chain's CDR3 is CASSFDRQGGYEQYF. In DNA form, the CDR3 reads TGTGCCAGCAGTTTCGACCGACAGGGTGGGTACGAGCAGTACTTC.

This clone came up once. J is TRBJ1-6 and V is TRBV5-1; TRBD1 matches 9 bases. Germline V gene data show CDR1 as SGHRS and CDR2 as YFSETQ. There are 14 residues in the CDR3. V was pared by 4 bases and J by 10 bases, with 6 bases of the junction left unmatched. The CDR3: CASSPDRGKSPLHF. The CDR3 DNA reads TGCGCCAGCAGCCCTGACAGGGGGAAGTCACCCCTCCACTTT.

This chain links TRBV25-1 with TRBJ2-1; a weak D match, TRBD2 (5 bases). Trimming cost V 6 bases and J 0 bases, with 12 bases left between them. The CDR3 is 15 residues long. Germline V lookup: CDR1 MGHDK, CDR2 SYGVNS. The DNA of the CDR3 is TGTGCCAGCAGCCCCACGGGGAGCTCCTACAATGAGCAGTTCTTC. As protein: CASSPTGSSYNEQFF.

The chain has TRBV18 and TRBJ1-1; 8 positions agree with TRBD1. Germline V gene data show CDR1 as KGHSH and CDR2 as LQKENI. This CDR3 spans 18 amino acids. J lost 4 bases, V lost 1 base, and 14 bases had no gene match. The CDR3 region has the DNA TGTGCCAGCTCACCACAACAGGGGGTGGCCACGTCAGCCACTGAAGCTTTCTTT. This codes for CASSPQQGVATSATEAFF. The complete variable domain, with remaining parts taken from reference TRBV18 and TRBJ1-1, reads NAGVMQNPRHLVRRRGQEARLRCSPMKGHSHVYWYRQLPEEGLKFMVYLQKENIIDESGMPKERFSAEFPKEGPSILRIQQVVRGDSAAYFCASSPQQGVATSATEAFFGQGTRLTVV.

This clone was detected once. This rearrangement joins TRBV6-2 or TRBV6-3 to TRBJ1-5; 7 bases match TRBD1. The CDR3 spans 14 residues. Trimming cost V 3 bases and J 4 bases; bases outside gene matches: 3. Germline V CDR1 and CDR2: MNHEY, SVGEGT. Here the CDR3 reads CASSYDRANQPQHF. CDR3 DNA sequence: TGTGCCAGCAGTTATGACAGGGCTAATCAGCCCCAGCATTTT.